Below are 6 T cell receptor beta chains sequenced from a single sample in a study of blood T cell repertoires in COVID-19 (dated by TCRdb to 2018 to 2020). The library was built by means of the immunoSEQ multiplex PCR assay. TCRdb took over this immuneACCESS table, retaining in-frame rearrangements with V and J assigned. Such tables are incomplete; in checked studies, under half of the missing clones stem from an unresolved V gene, and the remainder is unexplained. The sample has 97,000 or so clones on record, roughly 82% of them singletons. Jointly, the top ten make up about a tenth of the sample. Material: peripheral blood. These receptors were obtained from a man aged 65 to 85 with active or convalescent COVID-19.

V and J are TRBV19 and TRBJ1-5, with a weak D call TRBD1 (5 bases). The germline V gene has CDR1 LNHDA and CDR2 SQIVND (reference sequence). The CDR3 runs to 16 residues. Between the trimmed V and J ends, which lost 5 bases and 4 bases, there was a span of 18 bases. CDR3 sequence: CASSAQRRGWNQPQHF. CDR3 DNA sequence: TGTGCCAGTAGTGCCCAAAGAAGGGGATGGAATCAGCCCCAGCATTTT.

As concerns this clone: One end of the junction fails to match germline, which may point to a read error. This rearrangement joins TRBV5-1 to TRBJ2-5; no clear D gene. The CDR3 loop spans 14 amino acids. Germline CDR1 SGHRS, CDR2 YFSETQ. The CDR3 region is CASSLAGVAESQYF. The DNA of the CDR3 is TGCGCCAGCAGCTTGGCGGGTGTGGCAGAGTCCCAGTACTTC.

This chain uses TRBV5-4 with TRBJ2-7; maybe TRBD1 (6 bases). Deletions cut 1 base from V and 6 bases from J, with 17 bases between. The CDR3 is made up of 15 amino acids. The germline V gene has CDR1 SGHNT and CDR2 YYREEE (reference sequence). CDR3 region: CASSLYGGLPGEQYF. Written as DNA, the CDR3 is TGTGCCAGCAGCTTGTATGGGGGCCTTCCTGGCGAGCAGTACTTC.

Note on this clone: In the same sample, other DNA sequences code for this CDR3. V and J are TRBV3-1 (or the pseudogene TRBV3-2) and TRBJ2-7, with D possibly being TRBD2 (5 bases). Between the trimmed V and J ends, which lost 3 bases and 6 bases, there was a span of 9 bases. This CDR3 has 12 residues. Germline-derived CDR1 and CDR2 are LGHDT and YNNKEL (reference sequence). Here the CDR3 reads CASSQSGSEQYF. The CDR3 DNA follows: TGTGCCAGCAGCCAGTCGGGATCCGAGCAGTACTTC.

V gene TRBV5-4 combines with J gene TRBJ2-2; tentative D call: TRBD2 (6 bases). Trimming left V 0 bases short and J 5 bases short, with 14 bases between. The germline gives CDR1 SGHNT, CDR2 YYREEE (reference sequence). This CDR3 is built from 16 residues. Here the CDR3 reads CASSLGWRGGTGELFF. The CDR3 DNA follows: TGTGCCAGCAGCTTGGGGTGGAGGGGAGGTACCGGGGAGCTGTTTTTT.

This chain links TRBV6-6 with TRBJ2-6; 9 positions agree with TRBD1. V lost 6 bases and J lost 0; bases outside the gene matches: 0. The length of the CDR3 is 15 residues. Germline V gives CDR1 MNHNY, CDR2 SVGAGI (reference sequence). CDR3 sequence (DNA): TGTGCCAGCAGGACAGGGGGCTCTGGGGCCAACGTCCTGACTTTC. This gives the protein CASRTGGSGANVLTF.